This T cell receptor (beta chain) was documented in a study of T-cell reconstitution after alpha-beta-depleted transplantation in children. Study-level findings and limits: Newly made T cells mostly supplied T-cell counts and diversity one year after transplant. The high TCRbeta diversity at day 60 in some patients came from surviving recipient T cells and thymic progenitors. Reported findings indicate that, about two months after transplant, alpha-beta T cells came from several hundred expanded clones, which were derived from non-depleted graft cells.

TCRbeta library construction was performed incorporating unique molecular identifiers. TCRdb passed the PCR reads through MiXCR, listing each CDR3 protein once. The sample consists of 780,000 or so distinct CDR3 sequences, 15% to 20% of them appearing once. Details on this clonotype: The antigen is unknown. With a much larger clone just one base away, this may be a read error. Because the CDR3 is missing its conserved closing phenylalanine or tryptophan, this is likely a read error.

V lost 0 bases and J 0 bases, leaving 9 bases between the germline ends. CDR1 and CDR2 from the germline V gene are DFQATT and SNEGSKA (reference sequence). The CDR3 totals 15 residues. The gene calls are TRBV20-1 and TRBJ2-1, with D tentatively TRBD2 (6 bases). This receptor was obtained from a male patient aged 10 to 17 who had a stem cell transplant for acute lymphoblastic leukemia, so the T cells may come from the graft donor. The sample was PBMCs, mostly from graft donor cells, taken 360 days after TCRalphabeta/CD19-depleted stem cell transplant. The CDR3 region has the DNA TGCAGTGCTAGAGAGCGGGAAAGCTCCTACAATGAGCAGTTCTTG. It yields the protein CSARERESSYNEQFL.